These 28 T cell receptor beta chains were all obtained from the same sample, sequenced in a study of Ad26.COV2.S vaccination and SARS-CoV-2 variants. Generated by immunoSEQ multiplex PCR, the TCRdb table keeps only in-frame clones and is missing some. The sample lists about 430,000 clones; over 75% were seen once. The sample's treatment: over 15 received Ad26.COV2.S at low or high dose, single or two shots; a few received placebo; per-sample allocation not given. Sample collection was performed on day 63 after the first vaccine or placebo injection. Source: peripheral blood, taken in a trial of Ad26.COV2.S vaccine versus placebo. All receptors come from a person between 18 and 65 years old who received the Ad26.COV2.S COVID-19 vaccine or a placebo.

Of note for this clone: The sample carries other DNA sequences with the same CDR3. This chain links TRBV30 with TRBJ2-7; 9 nucleotides match TRBD1. J lost 4 bases, V lost 0 bases, and 4 bases had no gene match. CDR1 and CDR2 from the germline V gene are GTSNPN and SVGIG (reference sequence). The CDR3 loop spans 14 amino acids. The chain's CDR3 is CAWSVGQGIYEQYF. The CDR3 DNA follows: TGTGCCTGGAGTGTAGGACAGGGGATTTACGAGCAGTACTTC.

CDR3 residues: CSAGTGFSNEQYF. As DNA, the CDR3 is TGCAGCGCCGGGACAGGTTTTTCCAACGAGCAGTACTTC. V gene TRBV29-1 combines with J gene TRBJ2-7, with 8 bases fitting TRBD1. Germline-derived CDR1 and CDR2 are SQVTM and ANQGSEA. V lost 7 bases, J lost 5 bases, and 10 bases stayed unmatched. The CDR3 totals 13 residues.

V usage is TRBV13 and J usage is TRBJ1-5; D is ambiguous. This CDR3 has 15 residues. Germline V gene lookup returns CDR1 PRHDT and CDR2 FYEKMQ (reference sequence). The V end lost 5 bases, the J end lost 0 bases, and 11 bases lay between the germline ends. This chain's CDR3 is CASSRRRGSNQPQHF. In DNA, the CDR3 is TGTGCCAGCAGCCGAAGACGTGGTAGCAATCAGCCCCAGCATTTT.

CDR3 DNA sequence: TGTGCCAGTAGGATTCGGACAGGGGGCGCTTACGAGCAGTACTTC. This codes for CASRIRTGGAYEQYF. The V and J genes are TRBV19 and TRBJ2-7; 11 positions match TRBD1. The CDR3 has 15 amino acids. The ends lost 6 bases at V and 4 bases at J; junction bases unmatched: 8. CDR1 is LNHDA and CDR2 is SQIVND in the germline V gene (reference sequence).

V usage is TRBV27 and J usage is TRBJ1-6; D might be TRBD1 (6 bases). CDR1 MNHEY and CDR2 SMNVEV come from the germline V gene (reference sequence). CDR3 length equals 16 residues. Trimming removed 2 bases at V and 2 bases at J, with 10 bases between. The CDR3 bases are TGTGCCAGCAGTTTAGCGGGGGCCCCCTATAATTCACCCCTCCACTTT. The encoded protein is CASSLAGAPYNSPLHF.

The V gene is TRBV5-1, the J gene TRBJ2-7, with D unresolved. This CDR3 region has 11 residues. Germline loops: CDR1 SGHRS, CDR2 YFSETQ. V gave up 0 bases and J gave up 7 bases, with 5 bases separating them. CDR3 DNA: TGCGCCAGCAGCTTGGCCGCGGAGCAGTACTTC. Amino acids: CASSLAAEQYF.

DNA of the CDR3: TGTGCCAGCAGCTCCCCGACTAGCGGGAGGTCTTCAGATACGCAGTATTTT. Its protein product is CASSSPTSGRSSDTQYF. The genes are TRBV7-9 and TRBJ2-3; 13 nucleotides agree with TRBD2. V gave up 4 bases and J gave up 4 bases; unmatched junction bases: 8. The length of the CDR3 is 17 residues. The germline V gene encodes CDR1 SEHNR and CDR2 FQNEAQ (reference sequence).

This clone was detected once. The V and J genes are TRBV27 and TRBJ1-3, with D unresolved. CDR1 and CDR2 (germline): MNHEY, SMNVEV (reference sequence). V gave up 5 bases and J gave up 0 bases, with 8 bases separating them. The CDR3 extends over 14 amino acids. CDR3 coding DNA: TGTGCCAGCAGTCCTCCTGGCTCTGGAAACACCATATATTTT. Its translation: CASSPPGSGNTIYF.

The chain is built from TRBV6-5 and TRBJ2-5; 11 bases line up with TRBD1. This CDR3 comprises 15 residues. The trim removed 6 bases at V and 5 bases at J, leaving 8 bases unmatched. Germline CDR1 is MNHEY and CDR2 is SVGAGI. The CDR3 here is CASSQGQGAGETQYF. Here the CDR3 DNA reads TGTGCCAGCAGCCAAGGACAGGGGGCTGGGGAGACCCAGTACTTC.

The chain has TRBV29-1 and TRBJ2-2, with D tentatively TRBD2 (6 bases). V was trimmed by 5 bases and J by 3 bases, leaving 7 bases between them. Germline CDR1 and CDR2: SQVTM and ANQGSEA. This CDR3 region has 12 residues. DNA of the CDR3: TGCAGCGTTAGGAGGGACACCGGGGAGCTGTTTTTT. It specifies CSVRRDTGELFF.

The chain combines TRBV4-1 with TRBJ2-7; D is unclear. CDR1 is MGHRA and CDR2 is YSYEKL in the germline V gene. V lost 2 bases and J lost 7, with 12 bases in between. The CDR3 consists of 13 residues. CDR3 sequence: CASSQTGLGEQYF. The CDR3, as DNA: TGCGCCAGCAGCCAAACGGGCCTCGGAGAGCAGTACTTC.

The chain has TRBV11-2 and TRBJ2-5, with TRBD2 identical over 9 bases. CDR3 length equals 16 residues. The V and J ends lost 6 bases and 0 bases, in that order; junction bases with no gene match: 8. Germline V gives CDR1 SGHAT, CDR2 FQNNGV. CDR3 nucleotides: TGTGCCAGCAGTGCTCTAGCGGGACTGTACCAAGAGACCCAGTACTTC. This translates into CASSALAGLYQETQYF.

The gene calls are TRBV5-5 and TRBJ1-3; D is uncertain. The CDR3 runs to 14 residues. Germline V gene data show CDR1 as SGHKS and CDR2 as YYEKEE (reference sequence). Trimming removed 4 bases from V and 2 bases from J, with 10 bases in between. This CDR3 reads CASSQRAAGNTIYF. CDR3 nucleotide sequence: TGTGCCAGCAGCCAAAGGGCAGCTGGAAACACCATATATTTT.

The V gene is TRBV6-2 or TRBV6-3, the J gene TRBJ2-2; 8 nucleotides match TRBD2. V was pared by 6 bases and J by 2 bases, with 11 bases of the junction left unmatched. Germline V gene data show CDR1 as MNHEY and CDR2 as SVGEGT. The CDR3 is 17 residues long. The CDR3 nucleotides are TGTGCCAGCAGCCACCCTCCGGGACTAGTTAACACCGGGGAGCTGTTTTTT. Encoded protein: CASSHPPGLVNTGELFF.

The V call is TRBV27, the J call TRBJ2-2, with D perhaps TRBD2 (5 bases). Per germline, CDR1 MNHEY and CDR2 SMNVEV (reference sequence). Trimming cost V 3 bases and J 7 bases, with 15 bases left between them. This CDR3 is 15 amino acids long. CDR3 DNA sequence: TGTGCCAGCAGTTTTTTCTCACTAGAAGTCGGGGAGCTGTTTTTT. Its translation: CASSFFSLEVGELFF.

This chain connects TRBV9 to TRBJ2-7, with 9 bases that match TRBD2. The trim removed 0 bases at V and 6 bases at J, leaving 10 bases unmatched. The CDR3 covers 16 residues. Germline loops: CDR1 SGDLS, CDR2 YYNGEE. The chain's CDR3 is CASSVVGAGGPSEQYF. The CDR3 DNA reads TGTGCCAGCAGCGTAGTTGGTGCGGGAGGGCCCTCCGAGCAGTACTTC.

The V call is TRBV19, the J call TRBJ2-1; TRBD2 matches at 8 bases. This CDR3 region has 12 residues. V was pared by 0 bases and J by 15 bases, with 4 bases of the junction left unmatched. Germline V gives CDR1 LNHDA, CDR2 SQIVND (reference sequence). The CDR3 reads CASSIDAGGPFF. CDR3 coding DNA: TGTGCCAGTAGTATAGATGCGGGAGGACCGTTCTTC.

This chain connects TRBV29-1 to TRBJ2-2, with D possibly being TRBD2 (6 bases). The CDR3 totals 15 residues. Looked up from germline, CDR1 is SQVTM and CDR2 is ANQGSEA. Trimming took 4 bases from V and 1 from J, leaving 13 bases between them. The CDR3 loop is CSVGGGSGNTGELFF. In DNA form, the CDR3 reads TGCAGCGTTGGTGGGGGGAGCGGGAACACCGGGGAGCTGTTTTTT.

The chain carries TRBV7-6 and TRBJ2-5; 8 bases are shared with TRBD2. CDR3 length equals 15 residues. Germline lookup yields CDR1 SGHVS and CDR2 FNYEAQ. Trimming at V came to 3 bases and at J to 5 bases, leaving 8 bases not matched to a gene. CDR3 residues: CASSFLREGRETQYF. Here the CDR3 DNA reads TGTGCCAGCAGCTTCCTCCGGGAGGGCCGGGAGACCCAGTACTTC.

The chain couples TRBV19 to TRBJ2-1, with 8 bases identical to TRBD2. V trimming: 6 bases; J trimming: 8 bases; junction bases outside the gene matches: 12. CDR1 and CDR2 (germline): LNHDA, SQIVND (reference sequence). CDR3 length equals 15 residues. The CDR3 sequence is CASRVGGTSMDEQFF. The DNA of the CDR3 is TGTGCCAGTAGAGTCGGGGGGACTAGTATGGATGAGCAGTTCTTC. The full variable domain, with the rest looked up from reference TRBV19 and TRBJ2-1, is DGGITQSPKYLFRKEGQNVTLSCEQNLNHDAMYWYRQDPGQGLRLIYYSQIVNDFQKGDIAEGYSVSREKKESFPLTVTSAQKNPTAFYLCASRVGGTSMDEQFFGPGTRLTVL.

The CDR3 sequence: CASSVGQQPGAKNIQYF. The CDR3 DNA sequence: TGTGCCAGCAGCGTAGGGCAGCAACCCGGGGCCAAAAACATTCAGTACTTC. The V and J genes are TRBV9 and TRBJ2-4, with D unresolved. Germline lookup yields CDR1 SGDLS and CDR2 YYNGEE. With 0 bases removed from V and 1 base from J, the gap between germline ends came to 14 bases. The CDR3 length is 17 residues.

The chain couples TRBV6-5 to TRBJ2-1; no firm D call. The CDR3 length is 13 residues. Germline values: CDR1 MNHEY, CDR2 SVGAGI. Trimming cost V 8 bases and J 6 bases, with 14 bases left between them. The CDR3 coding sequence is TGTGCCAGCTTAATGAATTTGGGCAATGAGCAGTTCTTC. Residues: CASLMNLGNEQFF.

The chain uses TRBV4-3 and TRBJ1-4; D is unresolved. V lost 3 bases to trimming and J lost 3 bases, with 11 bases between them. The germline V gene encodes CDR1 LGHNA and CDR2 YSLEER. The CDR3 extends over 15 amino acids. The CDR3 region is CASSHSDLANEKLFF. As DNA, the CDR3 is TGCGCCAGCAGCCATTCGGACCTCGCTAATGAAAAACTGTTTTTT.

This clone showed up just once. CDR3 protein: CASSLSETQPQHF. In nucleotides, the CDR3 is TGTGCCAGTAGTTTATCAGAAACACAGCCCCAGCATTTT. The rearrangement joins TRBV19 to TRBJ1-5; no firm D call. CDR3 length: 13 residues. Germline CDR1 is LNHDA and CDR2 is SQIVND (reference sequence). Trimming took off 5 bases at V and 7 bases at J, with 12 bases between the two ends.

V gene TRBV6-5 combines with J gene TRBJ2-7; a weak D match, TRBD1 (5 bases). Germline CDR1 and CDR2: MNHEY and SVGAGI. The CDR3 totals 14 residues. V was shortened by 6 bases and J by 3 bases, with 15 bases between the two germline ends. CDR3 sequence reads: CASRQGQGDYEQYF. CDR3 sequence (DNA): TGTGCCAGCAGGCAAGGGCAGGGTGACTACGAGCAGTACTTC.

V and J are TRBV3-1 (or the pseudogene TRBV3-2) and TRBJ2-3; 7 bases are shared with TRBD2. The length of the CDR3 is 15 residues. Looked up from germline, CDR1 is LGHDT and CDR2 is YNNKEL (reference sequence). V shed 3 bases and J 5 bases; nucleotides not matched to a gene: 8. CDR3 nucleotides: TGTGCCAGCAGCCACCCTAGCGGCCACAAAGATACGCAGTATTTT. This gives the protein CASSHPSGHKDTQYF.

This chain links TRBV19 with TRBJ2-1, with D possibly TRBD2 on 5 matching bases. Germline-derived CDR1 and CDR2 are LNHDA and SQIVND (reference sequence). V lost 1 base to trimming and J lost 7 bases, with 14 bases between them. This CDR3 comprises 15 residues. The CDR3 coding sequence is TGTGCCAGTAGTATAGCGGGAATACTGAGGAATGAGCAGTTCTTC. Protein sequence: CASSIAGILRNEQFF.

The chain is built from TRBV5-5 and TRBJ2-7; 7 bases agree with TRBD1. Germline assignment: CDR1 SGHKS and CDR2 YYEKEE (reference sequence). Trimming cost V 0 bases and J 2 bases; bases outside gene matches: 2. The CDR3 loop spans 14 amino acids. The CDR3 region is CASSLVQGPYEQYF. CDR3 nucleotide sequence: TGTGCCAGCAGCTTGGTACAGGGGCCCTACGAGCAGTACTTC.